This entry lists 4 T cell receptor beta chains sequenced from one sample in a study of blood T cells in healthy people across ages. A second roughly 6 to 11 cycle PCR used barcoded and J-beta primers. TCRdb analysed the 5' RACE reads with MiXCR anew, one entry per CDR3 protein. This table holds roughly 680,000 distinct CDR3 sequences, around 21% found once. Material for sequencing was blood. Source of these receptors: a man between 65 and 80 years old in good health.

This clonotype was counted a few times. The CDR3 DNA follows: TGCAGCGTAGGTGGCGCTAGCGGGAGGGCCACAGATACGCAGTATTTT. Translated, it gives CSVGGASGRATDTQYF. The chain employs TRBV29-1 and TRBJ2-3; 12 bases align to TRBD2. The CDR3 runs 16 residues. Germline values: CDR1 SQVTM, CDR2 ANQGSEA. V lost 6 bases to trimming and J lost 2 bases; unmatched junction nucleotides: 9.

The sample holds a few counts of this clonotype. V gene TRBV7-2 combines with J gene TRBJ1-2; D perhaps matches TRBD1 (5 bases). This CDR3 spans 15 amino acids. Trimming cost V 1 base and J 3 bases, with 12 bases left between them. CDR1 is SGHTA and CDR2 is FQGNSA in the germline V gene. The CDR3 coding sequence is TGTGCCAGCAGCTTAGGGAGTTTAGGGGACTATGGCTACACCTTC. Translation gives CASSLGSLGDYGYTF. The full variable domain, with the rest looked up from reference TRBV7-2 and TRBJ1-2, is GAGVSQSPSNKVTEKGKDVELRCDPISGHTALYWYRQSLGQGLEFLIYFQGNSAPDKSGLPSDRFSAERTGGSVSTLTIQRTQQEDSAVYLCASSLGSLGDYGYTFGSGTRLTVV.

The chain joins TRBV7-9 to TRBJ2-5, with 9 bases aligning to TRBD1. This CDR3 region has 18 residues. With V trimmed by 3 bases and J by 0 bases, 11 bases remained unmatched. Looked up from germline, CDR1 is SEHNR and CDR2 is FQNEAQ (reference sequence). CDR3 sequence: CASSLIPGQGGYQETQYF. Here the CDR3 DNA reads TGTGCCAGCAGCTTGATCCCGGGACAGGGAGGGTACCAAGAGACCCAGTACTTC.

The chain couples TRBV20-1 to TRBJ1-5, with D possibly matching TRBD1 (5 bases). The ends were cut back, 6 bases at V and 8 bases at J, with 14 bases in the middle. Germline V lookup: CDR1 DFQATT, CDR2 SNEGSKA (reference sequence). The CDR3 contains 12 residues. CDR3 sequence: CSAEWGDEPQHF. The CDR3 bases are TGCAGTGCCGAGTGGGGGGATGAGCCCCAGCATTTT.